Listed below are T cell receptor beta chains from one sample, sequenced in a study of vaccination and CD4 T cells after COVID-19. MiXCR, run by TCRdb on the PCR reads, gives a single entry per CDR3 protein. The sample contains roughly 14,000 distinct CDR3 sequences, over 65% of which appear only once. The sequenced sample was CD4+ T cells from blood, obtained after SARS-CoV-2 vaccination. These receptors all come from a human donor who had recovered from COVID-19. The CDR3 runs from the conserved cysteine through the conserved F or W. The D gene is left open where the match is weak. Some rows have no size entry. The others give once, few or many, or a class for an expanded clone.

CDR3 protein,CDR3 DNA,D gene,J gene,V gene,clone size
CASSRPVPTEAFF,TGTGCCAGCAGCCGCCCTGTTCCTACTGAAGCTTTCTTT,NA,TRBJ1-1,TRBV7-9,NA
CASMRGQDTEAFF,TGTGCCAGCATGCGGGGGCAAGACACTGAAGCTTTCTTT,NA,TRBJ1-1,TRBV2,NA
CASGGRALNEQFF,TGTGCCAGCGGCGGGAGGGCCCTTAATGAGCAGTTCTTC,TRBD2,TRBJ2-1,TRBV7-8,NA
CASSVENTGELFF,TGTGCCAGCAGTGTAGAGAACACCGGGGAGCTGTTTTTT,NA,TRBJ2-2,TRBV2,few
CASRTGSRELGYTF,TGTGCCAGCAGGACGGGGTCGAGAGAACTTGGCTACACCTTC,NA,TRBJ1-2,TRBV28,few
CASSLAVSHNEQFF,TGTGCCAGCAGCTTAGCGGTCAGCCACAATGAGCAGTTCTTC,NA,TRBJ2-1,TRBV7-8,NA
CASSPVSVGELFF,TGTGCCAGCAGTCCGGTGAGCGTCGGGGAGCTGTTTTTT,NA,TRBJ2-2,TRBV27,NA
CASRPRGGSNQPQHF,TGTGCCAGTAGGCCCAGGGGAGGGAGCAATCAGCCCCAGCATTTT,NA,TRBJ1-5,TRBV19,few
CASSFVGIQETQYF,TGTGCCAGCAGCTTCGTCGGGATCCAAGAGACCCAGTACTTC,NA,TRBJ2-5,TRBV7-6,NA
CASSLRNTIYF,TGTGCCAGCAGCTTAAGAAACACCATATATTTT,NA,TRBJ1-3,TRBV11-2,NA
CSARGQGSFLPVNTEAFF,TGCAGTGCTCGAGGACAGGGTTCCTTCCTCCCTGTGAACACTGAAGCTTTCTTT,TRBD1,TRBJ1-1,TRBV20-1,NA
CASSEARDYGYTF,TGTGCCAGCAGTGAAGCGCGAGACTATGGCTACACCTTC,NA,TRBJ1-2,TRBV2,NA
CASSLGGVGYGDEQYF,TGTGCCAGCAGCTTAGGCGGCGTGGGGTATGGTGACGAGCAGTACTTC,NA,TRBJ2-7,TRBV7-6,NA
CASSLIGETQYF,TGTGCCAGCAGCTTAATAGGGGAGACCCAGTACTTC,NA,TRBJ2-5,TRBV7-3,few
CSARAGGSGKLFF,TGCAGTGCTAGAGCCGGGGGGTCCGGAAAACTGTTTTTT,NA,TRBJ1-4,TRBV20-1,NA
CASSLRGGGNTIYF,TGTGCCAGCAGCTTAAGAGGGGGAGGAAACACCATATATTTT,NA,TRBJ1-3,TRBV7-3,NA
CSAVDGYEQYF,TGCAGTGCTGTCGACGGCTACGAGCAGTACTTC,NA,TRBJ2-7,TRBV20-1,NA
CASSIVRGNTEAFF,TGTGCCAGTAGTATAGTTAGGGGAAACACTGAAGCTTTCTTT,NA,TRBJ1-1,TRBV19,NA